These 16 T cell receptor beta chains were all obtained from the same sample, sequenced in a study of tumor-infiltrating lymphocytes in primary liver carcinoma. Unsorted whole blood served as the source of blood RNA, and germline DNA was extracted as well. Starting material of 500 to 600 ng total RNA yielded TCR beta cDNA via a constant-region primer. ARM-PCR was slightly modified, and three nested multiplex PCR rounds with it gave rise to the TCR beta libraries. Amplification in the first two PCR rounds was performed using TRBV1-TRBV30 forward primers and a C-beta reverse primer for approximately 10 cycles each. A single record per CDR3 protein comes from TCRdb applying MiXCR to the multiplex PCR reads. The sample records 250,000 to 400,000 distinct CDR3 sequences, around three fifths being singletons. Specimen: peripheral blood. The receptor source for this set is a man aged 40-55 years with primary liver carcinoma and hepatitis B virus infection.

The V gene is TRBV6-6, the J gene TRBJ2-5, with 8 bases lining up with TRBD2. Trimming cost V 7 bases and J 3 bases; bases outside gene matches: 4. Germline V gives CDR1 MNHNY, CDR2 SVGAGI (reference sequence). This CDR3 is 13 amino acids long. CDR3 region: CASIRAGEETQYF. The DNA for the CDR3 is TGTGCCAGCATCCGAGCGGGAGAAGAGACCCAGTACTTC.

The rearrangement uses TRBV24-1 and TRBJ2-6, with D perhaps TRBD1 or TRBD2 (6 bases each). Trimming cost V 4 bases and J 0 bases, with 12 bases left between them. From germline, CDR1 is KGHDR and CDR2 SFDVKD. The CDR3 runs to 17 residues. The CDR3 spells CATSDGGHNSGANVLTF. In DNA form, the CDR3 reads TGTGCCACCAGTGACGGGGGACATAACTCTGGGGCCAACGTCCTGACTTTC.

This clonotype was seen ten or more times. The chain couples TRBV14 to TRBJ1-1; possibly TRBD1 for D (6 bases). CDR3 length equals 12 residues. Germline CDR1 is SGHDN and CDR2 is FVKESK. The V gene lost 6 bases and the J gene lost 3 bases, with 8 bases spanning the gap. The CDR3: CASSGTHTEAFF. DNA of the CDR3: TGTGCCAGCAGTGGGACACACACTGAAGCTTTCTTT.

The chain uses TRBV6-5 and TRBJ2-5; the match to TRBD2 covers 8 bases. This CDR3 is 18 amino acids long. CDR1 and CDR2 (germline): MNHEY, SVGAGI. The V segment lost 11 bases and the J segment 5 bases; nucleotides outside the gene matches: 25. The CDR3 nucleotides are TGTGCCTGCACTTACGGGGGGCTAGCGGGTCTTGGTAAGGAGACCCAGTACTTC. Residues: CACTYGGLAGLGKETQYF.

Comments on this clonotype: A much larger clone is a single base away; this may be a read error. This chain links TRBV6-5 with TRBJ1-1; perhaps TRBD1 as D (5 bases). The CDR3 covers 10 residues. Germline V gene lookup returns CDR1 MNHEY and CDR2 SVGAGI. CDR3 residues: CTRDTGLAFF. CDR3 DNA sequence: TGTACCAGGGATACAGGCCTGGCTTTCTTT.

Many counts were recorded for this clonotype. The CDR3 is CASSSGLVGEQYF. Written as DNA, the CDR3 is TGTGCCAGCAGCTCGGGACTAGTTGGGGAGCAGTACTTC. The J gene is TRBJ2-7, the V gene TRBV11-2; 8 positions match TRBD2. This CDR3 comprises 13 residues. CDR1 and CDR2 (germline): SGHAT, FQNNGV. The junction had 6 bases not matched to a gene; V was cut back by 4 bases and J by 7 bases.

To note about this clonotype: Germline and junction disagree at one end, which may indicate a read error. The rearrangement uses TRBV11-3 and TRBJ2-1; 8 nucleotides line up with TRBD2. This CDR3 has 15 amino acids. Per the germline V gene, CDR1 is SGHNT and CDR2 is YENEEA. The CDR3 sequence is CASSPTSGSYSEQFF. The CDR3, as DNA: TGTGCCAGCAGCCCAACTAGCGGAAGCTACAGTGAGCAGTTCTTT. Full variable domain (outside the CDR3, taken from reference TRBV11-3 and TRBJ2-1): EAGVVQSPRYKIIEKKQPVAFWCNPISGHNTLYWYLQNLGQGPELLIRYENEEAVDDSQLPKDRFSAERLKGVDSTLKIQPAELGDSAVYLCASSPTSGSYSEQFFGPGTRLTVL.

Concerning this clonotype: This clone may be a read error of a much larger clone one base away. The chain joins TRBV12-3 or TRBV12-4 to TRBJ2-5; D is uncertain. The germline V and J ends were trimmed by 4 bases and 6 bases, with 15 bases remaining between them. CDR3 length: 14 residues. The CDR3: CASSSQRVGKTQYF. DNA for the CDR3: TGTGCCAGCAGTTCCCAAAGGGTGGGGAAGACCCAGTACTTC.

Details on this clonotype: This likely comes from a read error, as the CDR3 has no conserved phenylalanine or tryptophan at its end. This sequence joins TRBV11-3 and TRBJ2-1; D gene unclear. The CDR3 consists of 11 residues. Germline CDR1 SGHNT, CDR2 YENEEA. In DNA, the CDR3 is TGTGCCATCAGCTTATTTGGTGAGCAGTTCCTC. The encoded protein is CAISLFGEQFL.

The table lists this clonotype with a few counts. The chain recombines TRBV14 with TRBJ1-2; D is unresolved. The CDR3 extends over 15 amino acids. The germline gives CDR1 SGHDN, CDR2 FVKESK. Between the trimmed V and J ends, which lost 0 bases and 8 bases, there was a span of 16 bases. CDR3 coding DNA: TGTGCCAGCAGCCAAGATCCGGGTCGCAAAGGCGGCTACACCTTC. Translated: CASSQDPGRKGGYTF. Drawing the rest from reference TRBV14 and TRBJ1-2, the complete variable domain is EAGVTQFPSHSVIEKGQTVTLRCDPISGHDNLYWYRRVMGKEIKFLLHFVKESKQDESGMPNNRFLAERTGGTYSTLKVQPAELEDSGVYFCASSQDPGRKGGYTFGSGTRLTVV.

Concerning this clonotype: One end of the junction does not line up with germline, which may come from a read error. This chain uses TRBV11-3 with TRBJ2-2, with D tentatively TRBD2 (5 bases). CDR3 length: 13 residues. Germline values: CDR1 SGHNT, CDR2 YENEEA. CDR3 coding DNA: TGTGCCACCAGCATTACTCGGGCCGGGGAGCTGTTTTTC. Its translation: CATSITRAGELFF.

Remarks on this clonotype: A much larger clonotype is one base distant, so this may be a read error. V and J are TRBV6-5 and TRBJ2-1, with 8 bases identical to TRBD1. This CDR3 has 12 residues. Germline CDR1 is MNHEY and CDR2 is SVGAGI. In DNA form, the CDR3 reads TGTGCCAGCAGTCGGACAGGGATTGAGCGGTTCTTC. Protein product: CASSRTGIERFF.

This clonotype was recorded once. The chain joins TRBV6-2 or TRBV6-3 to TRBJ2-4; no clear D. Germline values: CDR1 MNHEY, CDR2 SVGEGT. Trimming stripped 8 bases from V and 0 bases from J, with 17 bases between. The CDR3 spans 16 residues. The CDR3 nucleotides read TGTGCCAGCCCGGTGAACACCCTCCTAGCCAAAAACATTCAGTACTTC. It encodes CASPVNTLLAKNIQYF.

A word on this clonotype: A much larger clone sits a single nucleotide away, making a read error possible. The CDR3 does not end in the conserved phenylalanine or tryptophan, so this is likely a read error. This chain joins TRBV10-3 and TRBJ2-3; a weak D match, TRBD2 (5 bases). V was shortened by 10 bases and J by 0 bases, with 11 bases between the two germline ends. Germline V gene lookup returns CDR1 ENHRY and CDR2 SYGVKD. CDR3 size: 13 residues. CDR3: CATRADSTDTQYY. The CDR3 DNA reads as TGTGCCACCAGAGCGGATAGCACAGATACGCAGTATTAT.

As regards this clonotype: A clone one base away is much larger, so this may be a read error. The chain joins TRBV6-1 to TRBJ1-1; D call uncertain. The V gene lost 2 bases and the J gene lost 4 bases, with 20 bases spanning the gap. Germline V gene data show CDR1 as MNHNS and CDR2 as SASEGT. This CDR3 is 17 amino acids long. Here the CDR3 reads CASSERSPGPMSTEAFF. DNA of the CDR3: TGTGCCAGCAGTGAACGTTCCCCGGGTCCAATGAGCACTGAAGCTTTCTTT.

About this clonotype itself: This may stem from a read error, because a much larger clone lies one nucleotide away. The chain is built from TRBV5-4 and TRBJ2-2; unclear D gene. Germline assignment: CDR1 SGHNT and CDR2 YYREEE (reference sequence). This CDR3 has 14 residues. The CDR3 region is CDSSYDTHTGELFF. CDR3 bases: TGTGACAGCAGCTATGACACTCACACCGGGGAGCTGTTTTTT.